This entry lists 17 T cell receptor beta chains sequenced from one sample in a study of a mutant IDH1 vaccine in newly diagnosed glioma. Specified time point: week 5, during vaccination. Vaccinated patients received 300 ug of mutant IDH1 20-mer peptide per dose, with topical imiquimod. The antigens of these receptors remain unknown. Profiling relied on immunoSEQ multiplex PCR, and the TCRdb table lists in-frame clones only, not all of them. The sample has around 49,000 clones, 78% seen once. The source material was PBMCs, sampled from a glioma patient whose treatment included an IDH1 peptide vaccine. These receptors came from a man aged 50 to 60 with glioma.

The V and J genes are TRBV7-3 and TRBJ2-7; D is unresolved. V lost 3 bases to trimming and J lost 3 bases, with 9 bases between them. Germline V gene data show CDR1 as SGHTA and CDR2 as FQGTGA. The CDR3 length is 13 residues. The CDR3 is CASSLGRDYEQYF. The CDR3 DNA sequence: TGTGCCAGCAGCTTGGGCAGAGACTACGAGCAGTACTTC.

This chain links TRBV18 with TRBJ2-7, with a possible D match to TRBD1 (6 bases). The V gene's germline CDR1 is KGHSH and CDR2 LQKENI. The germline V and J ends were trimmed by 2 bases and 2 bases, with 10 bases remaining between them. The CDR3 runs to 14 residues. Written as DNA, the CDR3 is TGTGCCAGCTCACCATCGACAGGAACCTACGAGCAGTACTTC. Encoded protein: CASSPSTGTYEQYF.

The chain combines TRBV5-5 with TRBJ1-2; D is ambiguous. Trimming removed 3 bases from V and 4 bases from J, with 7 bases in between. Germline CDR1 is SGHKS and CDR2 is YYEKEE (reference sequence). The CDR3 length is 12 residues. The CDR3, as DNA: TGTGCCAGCAGCTCTGAGGGCTATGGCTACACCTTC. Amino acids: CASSSEGYGYTF.

The chain recombines TRBV6-5 with TRBJ1-1, with D hard to call. V lost 7 bases and J lost 5, with 17 bases in between. This CDR3 comprises 14 residues. Germline assignment: CDR1 MNHEY and CDR2 SVGAGI. The CDR3 DNA reads TGTGCCAGCATACCGGGATCGTCCGGAACTGAAGCTTTCTTT. This codes for CASIPGSSGTEAFF.

This clone appeared a few times. The V and J genes are TRBV7-8 and TRBJ1-5; unclear D gene. V lost 7 bases and J 4 bases, leaving 17 bases between the germline ends. The CDR3 has 15 residues. Germline V lookup: CDR1 SGHVS, CDR2 FQNEAQ. The DNA for the CDR3 is TGTGCCAGCATCCCCGGCGGGGAGAGGAATCAGCCCCAGCATTTT. It is translated as CASIPGGERNQPQHF.

The chain carries TRBV5-5 and TRBJ2-3, with D possibly being TRBD2 (6 bases). This CDR3 spans 15 amino acids. CDR1 SGHKS and CDR2 YYEKEE come from the germline V gene (reference sequence). V lost 0 bases, J lost 2 bases, and 10 bases lay in between. This CDR3 reads CASSLGGGDTDTQYF. The CDR3 DNA reads TGTGCCAGCAGCTTGGGCGGCGGGGACACAGATACGCAGTATTTT.

V and J are TRBV9 and TRBJ2-1; perhaps TRBD2 as D (6 bases). With 0 bases removed from V and 4 bases from J, the gap between germline ends came to 20 bases. CDR1 and CDR2 from the germline V gene are SGDLS and YYNGEE. This CDR3 is 18 amino acids long. The CDR3 DNA is TGTGCCAGCAGCGTAGAGCCCTCTTCCCGAGCGGGTTACAATGAGCAGTTCTTC. This gives the protein CASSVEPSSRAGYNEQFF.

The CDR3: CASRKQGPVGEQYF. CDR3 nucleotides: TGTGCCAGCAGAAAACAGGGGCCGGTGGGGGAGCAGTACTTC. V gene TRBV28 combines with J gene TRBJ2-7, with TRBD1 matching 7 bases. V shed 6 bases and J 7 bases; nucleotides not matched to a gene: 12. CDR3 size: 14 residues. In germline, CDR1 is MDHEN, CDR2 SYDVKM.

The chain combines TRBV6-5 with TRBJ1-3, with a possible D match to TRBD1 (6 bases). The CDR3 length is 14 residues. Trimming stripped 8 bases from V and 4 bases from J, with 15 bases between. The germline CDR1 and CDR2 sequences are MNHEY and SVGAGI. The CDR3 here is CASALGGAGNTIYF. In DNA, the CDR3 is TGTGCCAGCGCCCTCGGGGGGGCGGGAAACACCATATATTTT.

The chain employs TRBV6-6 and TRBJ2-7; D unclear. Germline CDR1 MNHNY, CDR2 SVGAGI (reference sequence). Trimming took 6 bases from V and 3 from J, leaving 15 bases between them. The CDR3 runs to 14 residues. The CDR3 spells CASRTQDGFYEQYF. For the CDR3, the DNA is TGTGCCAGCAGGACCCAAGACGGATTCTACGAGCAGTACTTC.

In its sample, this clone was seen a few times. The V and J genes are TRBV2 and TRBJ1-4; 7 bases align to TRBD1. The CDR3 is 13 residues long. V lost 7 bases to trimming and J lost 5 bases; unmatched junction nucleotides: 4. Germline values: CDR1 SNHLY, CDR2 FYNNEI. CDR3 loop: CASTDRPNEKLFF. CDR3 nucleotides: TGTGCCAGCACGGACAGGCCAAATGAAAAACTGTTTTTT.

The chain employs TRBV6-6 and TRBJ2-5, with a weak D call TRBD2 (7 bases). V gave up 7 bases and J gave up 0 bases, with 9 bases separating them. The CDR3 has 13 residues. In germline, CDR1 is MNHNY, CDR2 SVGAGI (reference sequence). The CDR3, as DNA: TGTGCCAGCATAGGGGGGGACCAAGAGACCCAGTACTTC. Its protein is CASIGGDQETQYF.

The table lists this clone with a few counts. This chain joins TRBV9 and TRBJ2-1, with D perhaps TRBD1 (6 bases). Germline V gene lookup returns CDR1 SGDLS and CDR2 YYNGEE. The CDR3 contains 14 residues. The V gene lost 1 base and the J gene lost 7 bases, with 12 bases spanning the gap. In nucleotides, the CDR3 is TGTGCCAGCAGCGTACTAACCCAGGGGAATGAGCAGTTCTTC. Protein product: CASSVLTQGNEQFF.

The V gene is TRBV30, the J gene TRBJ1-2; tentative D call: TRBD1 (6 bases). Germline V gives CDR1 GTSNPN, CDR2 SVGIG (reference sequence). This CDR3 has 13 amino acids. V lost 5 bases to trimming and J lost 6 bases, with 16 bases between them. CDR3 nucleotide sequence: TGTGCCTGGGCCATTCAGGGGTTGCATGGCTACACCTTC. Residues: CAWAIQGLHGYTF. Full variable domain (remainder filled in from reference TRBV30 and TRBJ1-2): SQTIHQWPATLVQPVGSPLSLECTVEGTSNPNLYWYRQAAGRGLQLLFYSVGIGQISSEVPQNLSASRPQDRQFILSSKKLLLSDSGFYLCAWAIQGLHGYTFGSGTRLTVV.

This chain links TRBV5-6 with TRBJ1-4, with TRBD1 matching over 7 bases. J lost 7 bases, V lost 0 bases, and 9 bases had no gene match. Germline CDR1 and CDR2: SGHDT and YYEEEE. The CDR3 runs to 16 residues. CDR3 loop: CASSLEGPGGGEKLFF. CDR3 nucleotides: TGTGCCAGCAGCTTGGAGGGGCCAGGGGGTGGTGAAAAACTGTTTTTT.

This chain connects TRBV4-1 to TRBJ1-2; TRBD1 aligns across 8 bases. J lost 8 bases, V lost 4 bases, and 12 bases had no gene match. The CDR3 is 15 residues long. In germline, CDR1 is MGHRA, CDR2 YSYEKL. The CDR3 nucleotides read TGCGCCAGCAGCCCGGGACAGGCACTGGCAGGAGGCTACACCTTC. Amino acid sequence: CASSPGQALAGGYTF.

The chain combines TRBV18 with TRBJ2-3; D unclear. Per the germline V gene, CDR1 is KGHSH and CDR2 is LQKENI. This CDR3 is 15 amino acids long. V lost 3 bases to trimming and J lost 6 bases, with 16 bases between them. CDR3 loop: CASSPEARSADTQYF. In DNA, the CDR3 is TGTGCCAGCTCACCCGAGGCGCGTTCGGCCGATACGCAGTATTTT.